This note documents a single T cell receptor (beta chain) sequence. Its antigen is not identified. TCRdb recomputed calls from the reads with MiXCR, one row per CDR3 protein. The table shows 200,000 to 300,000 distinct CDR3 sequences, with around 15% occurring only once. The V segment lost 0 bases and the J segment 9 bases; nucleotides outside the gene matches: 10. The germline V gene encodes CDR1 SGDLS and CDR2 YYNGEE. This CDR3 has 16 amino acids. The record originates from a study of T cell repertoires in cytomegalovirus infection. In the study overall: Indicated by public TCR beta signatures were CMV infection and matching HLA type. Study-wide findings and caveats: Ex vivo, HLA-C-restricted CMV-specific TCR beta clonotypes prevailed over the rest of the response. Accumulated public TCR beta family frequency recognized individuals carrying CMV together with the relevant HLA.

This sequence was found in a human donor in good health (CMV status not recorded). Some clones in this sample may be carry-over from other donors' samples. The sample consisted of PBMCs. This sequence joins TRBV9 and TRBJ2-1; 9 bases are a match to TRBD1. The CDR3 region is CASSVGGEQGASEQFF. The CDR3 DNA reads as TGTGCCAGCAGCGTAGGGGGCGAACAGGGGGCCAGTGAGCAGTTCTTC.